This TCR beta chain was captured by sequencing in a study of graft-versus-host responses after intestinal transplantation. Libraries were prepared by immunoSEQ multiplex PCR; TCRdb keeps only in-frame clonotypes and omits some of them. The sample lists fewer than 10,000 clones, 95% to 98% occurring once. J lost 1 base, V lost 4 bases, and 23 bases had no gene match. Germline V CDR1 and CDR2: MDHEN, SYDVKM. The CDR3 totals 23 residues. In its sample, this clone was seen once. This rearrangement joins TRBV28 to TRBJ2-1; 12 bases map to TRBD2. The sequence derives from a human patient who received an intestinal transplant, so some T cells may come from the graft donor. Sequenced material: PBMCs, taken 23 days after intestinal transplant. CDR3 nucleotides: TGTGCCAGCAGTTCGCCCAGGGAGGCGACTAGCGGGAGAGTCGAGGGATCCTACAATGAGCAGTTCTTC. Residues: CASSSPREATSGRVEGSYNEQFF.